This T cell receptor (beta chain) was profiled in a study of blood T cell repertoires in COVID-19. Study-level background: T cells, B-cell-depleted T cells, or PBMCs provided the cDNA or gDNA that served as material.

This clone was seen only once. Germline CDR1 reads SEHNR; CDR2 reads FQNEAQ (reference sequence). V gave up 5 bases and J gave up 2 bases; unmatched junction bases: 5. CDR3 size: 15 residues. Here immunoSEQ multiplex PCR was the method, and the copy in TCRdb shows in-frame clones only, minus some. The sample consists of about 210,000 clones, 80% of them appearing once. The sequence was collected from a human donor in a cohort sampled during active COVID-19. What was sequenced was peripheral blood. The chain carries TRBV7-9 and TRBJ2-2; TRBD1 matches at 7 bases. As DNA, the CDR3 is TGTGCCAGCAGCGACAGGGCCTTTAACACCGGGGAGCTGTTTTTT. This sequence encodes CASSDRAFNTGELFF.